The following is a T cell receptor beta chain sequence with its context. The data derive from a study of blood T cell repertoires in COVID-19. About the research overall: The samples span acute and convalescent COVID-19 from the United States, Italy and Spain. Nucleic acid was either cDNA or gDNA, and it came from T cells, B-cell-depleted T cells, or PBMCs.

Cohort allocation depended upon clinical history that participants reported. Symptom resolution, clearance, or two negative PCRs marked donors in Cohort 3 as recovered. Here immunoSEQ multiplex PCR was the method, and the copy in TCRdb shows in-frame clones only, minus some. The sample carries roughly 250,000 clones, around 85% recorded once. The TCR sequence derives from a woman aged 25 to 39 who had recovered from COVID-19. Sequencing was carried out using PBMCs or T cells enriched from blood (not recorded which).

The CDR3, as DNA: TGTGCCAGTAGTACCCATCAGGGGGCGACCACTGAAGCTTTCTTT. Translating gives CASSTHQGATTEAFF. J is TRBJ1-1 and V is TRBV19, with 8 bases identical to TRBD1. Germline assignment: CDR1 LNHDA and CDR2 SQIVND (reference sequence). CDR3 length: 15 residues. The V segment lost 4 bases and the J segment 4 bases; nucleotides outside the gene matches: 8.